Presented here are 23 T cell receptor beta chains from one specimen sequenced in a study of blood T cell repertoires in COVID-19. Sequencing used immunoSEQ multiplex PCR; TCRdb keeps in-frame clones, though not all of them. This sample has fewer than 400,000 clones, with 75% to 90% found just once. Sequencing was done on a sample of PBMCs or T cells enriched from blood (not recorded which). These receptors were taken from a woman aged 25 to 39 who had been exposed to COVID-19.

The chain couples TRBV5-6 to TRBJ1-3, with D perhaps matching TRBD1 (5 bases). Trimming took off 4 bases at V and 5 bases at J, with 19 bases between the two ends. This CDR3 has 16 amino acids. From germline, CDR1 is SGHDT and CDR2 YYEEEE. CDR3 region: CASSGTRGGHRNTIYF. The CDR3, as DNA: TGTGCCAGCAGCGGGACCCGGGGAGGACACAGAAACACCATATATTTT.

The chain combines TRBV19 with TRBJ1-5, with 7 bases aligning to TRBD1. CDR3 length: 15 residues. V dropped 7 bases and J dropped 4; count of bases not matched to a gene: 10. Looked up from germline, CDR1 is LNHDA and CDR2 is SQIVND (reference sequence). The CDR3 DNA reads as TGTGCCAGTACCCATGGGGACAGAGGGAATCAGCCCCAGCATTTT. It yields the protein CASTHGDRGNQPQHF. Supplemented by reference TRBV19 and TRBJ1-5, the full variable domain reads DGGITQSPKYLFRKEGQNVTLSCEQNLNHDAMYWYRQDPGQGLRLIYYSQIVNDFQKGDIAEGYSVSREKKESFPLTVTSAQKNPTAFYLCASTHGDRGNQPQHFGDGTRLSIL.

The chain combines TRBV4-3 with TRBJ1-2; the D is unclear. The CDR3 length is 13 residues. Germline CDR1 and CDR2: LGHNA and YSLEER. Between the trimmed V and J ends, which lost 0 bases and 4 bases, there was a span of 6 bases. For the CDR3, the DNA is TGCGCCAGCAGCCAAGATTTCGGCTATGGCTACACCTTC. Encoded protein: CASSQDFGYGYTF.

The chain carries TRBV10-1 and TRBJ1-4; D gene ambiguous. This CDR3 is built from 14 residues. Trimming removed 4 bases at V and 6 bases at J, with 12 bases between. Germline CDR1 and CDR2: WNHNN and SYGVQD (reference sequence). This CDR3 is CASSGGNLDEKLFF. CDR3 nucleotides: TGCGCCAGCAGTGGAGGGAATTTGGATGAAAAACTGTTTTTT.

The CDR3 loop reads CASFPRADNSPLHF. In DNA, the CDR3 is TGTGCCAGCTTTCCCAGGGCCGATAATTCACCCCTCCACTTT. V usage is TRBV2 and J usage is TRBJ1-6; weak D call: TRBD1 (5 bases). This CDR3 has 14 amino acids. The V end was cut by 8 bases, the J end by 5 bases, with 13 bases between. Germline V gene lookup returns CDR1 SNHLY and CDR2 FYNNEI.

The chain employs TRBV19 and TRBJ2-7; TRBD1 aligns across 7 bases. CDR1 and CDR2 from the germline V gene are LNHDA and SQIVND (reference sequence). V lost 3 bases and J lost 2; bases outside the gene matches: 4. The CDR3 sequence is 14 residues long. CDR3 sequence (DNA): TGTGCCAGTAGTATGTCGGGACAGACCTACGAGCAGTACTTC. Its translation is CASSMSGQTYEQYF.

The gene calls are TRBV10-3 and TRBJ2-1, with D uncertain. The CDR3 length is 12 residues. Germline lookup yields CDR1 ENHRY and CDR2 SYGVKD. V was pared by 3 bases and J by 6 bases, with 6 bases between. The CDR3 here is CAISETPNEQFF. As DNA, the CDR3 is TGTGCCATCAGTGAAACACCCAATGAGCAGTTCTTC.

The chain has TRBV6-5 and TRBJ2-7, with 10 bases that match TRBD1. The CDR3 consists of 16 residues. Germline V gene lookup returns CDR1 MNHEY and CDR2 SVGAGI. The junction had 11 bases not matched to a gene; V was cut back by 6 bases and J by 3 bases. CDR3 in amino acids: CASSYGGQGLYYEQYF. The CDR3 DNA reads TGTGCCAGCAGCTACGGGGGACAGGGGCTATACTACGAGCAGTACTTC.

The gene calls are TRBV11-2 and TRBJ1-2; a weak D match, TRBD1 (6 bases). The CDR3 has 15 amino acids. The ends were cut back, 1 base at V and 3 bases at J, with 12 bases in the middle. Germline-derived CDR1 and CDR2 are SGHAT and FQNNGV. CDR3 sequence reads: CASSLVYRTDYGYTF. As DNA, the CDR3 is TGTGCCAGCAGCTTAGTTTACCGGACAGACTATGGCTACACCTTC.

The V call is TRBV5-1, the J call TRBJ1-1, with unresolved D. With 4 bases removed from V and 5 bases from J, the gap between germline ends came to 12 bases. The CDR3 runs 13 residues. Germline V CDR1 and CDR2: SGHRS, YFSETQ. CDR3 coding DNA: TGCGCCAGCAGCCCCCTCGTATCGACTGAAGCTTTCTTT. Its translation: CASSPLVSTEAFF.

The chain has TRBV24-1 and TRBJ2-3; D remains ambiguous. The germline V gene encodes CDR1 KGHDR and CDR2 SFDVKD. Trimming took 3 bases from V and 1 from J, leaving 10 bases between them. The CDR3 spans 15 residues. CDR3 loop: CATSDVRRGTDTQYF. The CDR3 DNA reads TGTGCCACCAGTGATGTTAGAAGAGGCACAGATACGCAGTATTTT.

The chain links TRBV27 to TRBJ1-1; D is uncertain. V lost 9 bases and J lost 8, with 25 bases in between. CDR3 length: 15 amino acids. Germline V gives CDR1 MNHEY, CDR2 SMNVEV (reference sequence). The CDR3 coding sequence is TGTGCCAGGGGCGCCAGTCAGCCAACACTGAAGGAAGCTTTCTTT. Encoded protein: CARGASQPTLKEAFF.

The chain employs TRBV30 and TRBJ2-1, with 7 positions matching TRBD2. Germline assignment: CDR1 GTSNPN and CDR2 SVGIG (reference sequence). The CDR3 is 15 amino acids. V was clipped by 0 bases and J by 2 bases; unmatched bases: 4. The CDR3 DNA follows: TGTGCCTGGAGTGTAGGGAGGGTCACCTACAATGAGCAGTTCTTC. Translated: CAWSVGRVTYNEQFF.

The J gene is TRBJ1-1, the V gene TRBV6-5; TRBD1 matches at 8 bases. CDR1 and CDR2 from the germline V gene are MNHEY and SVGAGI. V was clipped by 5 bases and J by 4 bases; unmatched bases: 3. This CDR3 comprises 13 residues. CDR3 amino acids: CASSNRGSTEAFF. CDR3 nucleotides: TGTGCCAGCAGTAACAGGGGGAGCACTGAAGCTTTCTTT.

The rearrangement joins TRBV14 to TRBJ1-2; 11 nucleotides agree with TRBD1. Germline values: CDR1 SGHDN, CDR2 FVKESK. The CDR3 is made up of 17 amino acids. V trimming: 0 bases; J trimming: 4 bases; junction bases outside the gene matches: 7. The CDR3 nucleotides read TGTGCCAGCAGCCAAGATAGAGCAGGACAGGGGGCCTATGGCTACACCTTC. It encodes CASSQDRAGQGAYGYTF.

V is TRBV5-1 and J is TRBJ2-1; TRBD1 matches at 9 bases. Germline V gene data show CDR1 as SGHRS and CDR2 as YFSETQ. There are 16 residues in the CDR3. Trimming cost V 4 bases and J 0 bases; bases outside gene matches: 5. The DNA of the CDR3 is TGCGCCAGCAGCATTACAGGGGGCAGCTCCTACAATGAGCAGTTCTTC. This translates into CASSITGGSSYNEQFF.

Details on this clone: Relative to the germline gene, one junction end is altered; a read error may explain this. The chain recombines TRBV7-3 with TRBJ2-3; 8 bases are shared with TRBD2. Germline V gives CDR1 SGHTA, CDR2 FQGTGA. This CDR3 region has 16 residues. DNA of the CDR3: TGTGCCAGCAGTTTAACTAGCGGAACTAGCACAGATACGCAGTATTTT. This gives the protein CASSLTSGTSTDTQYF. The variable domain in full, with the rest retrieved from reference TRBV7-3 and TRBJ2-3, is GAGVSQTPSNKVTEKGKYVELRCDPISGHTALYWYRQSLGQGPEFLIYFQGTGAADDSGLPNDRFFAVRPEGSVSTLKIQRTERGDSAVYLCASSLTSGTSTDTQYFGPGTRLTVL.

CDR3 loop: CASIGAVPNTEAFF. CDR3 DNA sequence: TGTGCCAGCATTGGGGCCGTCCCGAACACTGAAGCTTTCTTT. The gene calls are TRBV28 and TRBJ1-1, with a weak D call TRBD1 (5 bases). The CDR3 covers 14 residues. V was trimmed by 7 bases and J by 1 base, leaving 13 bases between them. From germline, CDR1 is MDHEN and CDR2 SYDVKM.

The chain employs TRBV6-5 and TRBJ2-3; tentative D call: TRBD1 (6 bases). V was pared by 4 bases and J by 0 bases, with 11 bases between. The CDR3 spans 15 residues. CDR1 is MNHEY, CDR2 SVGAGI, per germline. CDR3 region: CASSLQQGSTDTQYF. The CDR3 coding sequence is TGTGCCAGCAGTTTACAACAGGGTAGCACAGATACGCAGTATTTT.

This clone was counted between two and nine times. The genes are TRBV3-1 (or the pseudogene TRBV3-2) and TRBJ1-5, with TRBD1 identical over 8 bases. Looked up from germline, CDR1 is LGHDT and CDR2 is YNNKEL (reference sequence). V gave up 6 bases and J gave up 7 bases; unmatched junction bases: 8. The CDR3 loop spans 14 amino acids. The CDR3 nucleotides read TGTGCCAGCAGTCATCAAGACAGGGGACAGCCCCAGCATTTT. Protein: CASSHQDRGQPQHF.

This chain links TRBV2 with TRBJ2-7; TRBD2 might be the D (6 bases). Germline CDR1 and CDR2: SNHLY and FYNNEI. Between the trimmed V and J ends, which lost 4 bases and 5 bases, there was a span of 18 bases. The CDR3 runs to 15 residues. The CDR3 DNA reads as TGTGCCAGCAGTGGGGAGAGAAGGGACTCAGACGAGCAGTACTTC. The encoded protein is CASSGERRDSDEQYF.

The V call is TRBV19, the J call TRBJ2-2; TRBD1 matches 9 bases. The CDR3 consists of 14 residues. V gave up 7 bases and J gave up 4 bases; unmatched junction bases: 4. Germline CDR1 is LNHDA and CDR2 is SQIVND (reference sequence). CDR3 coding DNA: TGTGCCAGTAACTGGGACAGGGTCACCGGGGAGCTGTTTTTT. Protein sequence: CASNWDRVTGELFF.

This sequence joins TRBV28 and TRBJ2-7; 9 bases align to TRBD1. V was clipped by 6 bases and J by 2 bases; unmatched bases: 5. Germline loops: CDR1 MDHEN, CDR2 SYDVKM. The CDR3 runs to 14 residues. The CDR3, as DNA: TGTGCCAGCAGGTCGGGACAGGGACCCTACGAGCAGTACTTC. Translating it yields CASRSGQGPYEQYF. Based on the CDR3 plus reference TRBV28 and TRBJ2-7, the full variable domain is DVKVTQSSRYLVKRTGEKVFLECVQDMDHENMFWYRQDPGLGLRLIYFSYDVKMKEKGDIPEGYSVSREKKERFSLILESASTNQTSMYLCASRSGQGPYEQYFGPGTRLTVT.